Shown below are 18 T cell receptor beta chains from a single sample sequenced in a study of early T cells in non-severe SARS-CoV-2 infection. TCRdb re-called the 5' RACE reads with MiXCR, one entry per CDR3 protein. The table records tens of thousands of distinct CDR3 sequences, about 10% of them present only once. The sequencing used whole blood, collected at baseline. These TCRs come from an adult who was a healthcare worker with PCR-confirmed SARS-CoV-2 infection or an uninfected control (not recorded which).

This clonotype was seen ten or more times. The chain combines TRBV12-3 or TRBV12-4 with TRBJ2-1, with D maybe TRBD2 (6 bases). The ends were cut back, 7 bases at V and 5 bases at J, with 15 bases in the middle. This CDR3 region has 14 residues. The CDR3 DNA follows: TGTGCCAGCATCCCGGGACTCACTAACAATGAGCAGTTCTTC. The encoded protein is CASIPGLTNNEQFF.

V is TRBV5-4 and J is TRBJ2-7, with unresolved D. The V end lost 0 bases, the J end lost 2 bases, and 12 bases lay between the germline ends. The germline V gene encodes CDR1 SGHNT and CDR2 YYREEE (reference sequence). The CDR3 covers 15 residues. The CDR3 loop is CASSLGTTPTYEQYF. CDR3 in DNA: TGTGCCAGCAGCTTGGGGACCACCCCCACCTACGAGCAGTACTTC.

This clonotype is medium-sized within its sample. The chain employs TRBV5-4 and TRBJ2-3; 11 bases fit TRBD2. V was pared by 4 bases and J by 4 bases, with 11 bases of the junction left unmatched. Per the germline V gene, CDR1 is SGHNT and CDR2 is YYREEE (reference sequence). This CDR3 has 17 amino acids. The DNA for the CDR3 is TGTGCCAGCAGCCCCGCCCTCACTAGCGGGAGACCAGATACGCAGTATTTT. It codes for CASSPALTSGRPDTQYF.

CDR3 DNA sequence: TGTGCCACCAGCAGAAGCAGGGGGTCCGGCTACACCTTC. As protein: CATSRSRGSGYTF. The chain uses TRBV15 and TRBJ1-2, with 7 bases identical to TRBD1. Germline V gene lookup returns CDR1 LNHNV and CDR2 YYDKDF (reference sequence). CDR3 length: 13 amino acids. J lost 8 bases, V lost 2 bases, and 5 bases had no gene match.

This clonotype was picked up one time. Being one base from a much bigger clone, this may be a read error. J is TRBJ2-5 and V is TRBV10-2; 12 bases agree with TRBD2. The CDR3 covers 15 residues. From germline, CDR1 is WSHSY and CDR2 SAAADI. V dropped 5 bases and J dropped 7; count of bases not matched to a gene: 8. CDR3 amino acids: CASSLTSGRKGTQYF. Written as DNA, the CDR3 is TGCGCCAGCAGTTTGACTAGCGGGAGAAAAGGGACCCAGTACTTC.

This clonotype was seen a few times. The V gene is TRBV3-1, the J gene TRBJ1-5, with D uncertain. Germline CDR1 and CDR2: LGHDT and YNNKEL (reference sequence). V lost 2 bases and J 7 bases, leaving 12 bases between the germline ends. This CDR3 region has 14 residues. The CDR3: CASSQRQARQPQHF. In DNA, the CDR3 is TGTGCCAGCAGCCAACGGCAGGCAAGGCAGCCCCAGCATTTT.

This clonotype showed up many times. J is TRBJ2-7 and V is TRBV7-8, with D hard to call. The ends were cut back, 4 bases at V and 7 bases at J, with 8 bases in the middle. Germline assignment: CDR1 SGHVS and CDR2 FQNEAQ. The CDR3 totals 11 residues. This CDR3 is CASSSRREQYF. DNA for the CDR3: TGTGCCAGCAGCTCCCGGAGAGAGCAGTACTTC.

The table lists this clonotype with a few counts. This chain links TRBV5-5 with TRBJ2-7; D remains ambiguous. This CDR3 spans 12 amino acids. The germline V gene encodes CDR1 SGHKS and CDR2 YYEKEE (reference sequence). V gave up 1 base and J gave up 3 bases, with 5 bases separating them. CDR3 coding DNA: TGTGCCAGCAGCTTGTCGTTCTACGAGCAGTACTTC. This encodes CASSLSFYEQYF. Full variable domain (remainder filled in from reference TRBV5-5 and TRBJ2-7): DAGVTQSPTHLIKTRGQQVTLRCSPISGHKSVSWYQQVLGQGPQFIFQYYEKEERGRGNFPDRFSARQFPNYSSELNVNALLLGDSALYLCASSLSFYEQYFGPGTRLTVT.

The chain carries TRBV20-1 and TRBJ1-5; D not resolved. The CDR3 totals 15 residues. CDR1 is DFQATT, CDR2 SNEGSKA, per germline (reference sequence). Trimming left V 5 bases short and J 3 bases short, with 17 bases between. The CDR3 coding sequence is TGCAGTGCTGGAGTAACTGGCGTGACCAATCAGCCCCAGCATTTT. This translates into CSAGVTGVTNQPQHF.

The chain combines TRBV29-1 with TRBJ1-1, with TRBD1 as a possible D gene (6 bases). Trimming pared 4 bases from V and 1 base from J, leaving 13 bases between. The CDR3 totals 14 residues. The germline CDR1 and CDR2 sequences are SQVTM and ANQGSEA. As DNA, the CDR3 is TGCAGCGTTGTTTGGGGGGCAGCGAACACTGAAGCTTTCTTT. Protein: CSVVWGAANTEAFF.

This clonotype appeared a few times. V and J are TRBV28 and TRBJ2-3, with a weak D call TRBD2 (6 bases). CDR1 and CDR2 (germline): MDHEN, SYDVKM. This CDR3 has 15 residues. V was trimmed by 3 bases and J by 4 bases, leaving 14 bases between them. In nucleotides, the CDR3 is TGTGCCAGCAGTTTCGGCGGAGGGTTGTCAGATACGCAGTATTTT. Encoded protein: CASSFGGGLSDTQYF.

This clonotype was counted between two and nine times. This chain joins TRBV14 and TRBJ1-3; D unclear. V was shortened by 3 bases and J by 5 bases, with 17 bases between the two germline ends. The CDR3 has 16 amino acids. Germline CDR1 is SGHDN and CDR2 is FVKESK. This CDR3 reads CASSHRNHRTRNTIYF. The CDR3 bases are TGTGCCAGCAGCCATCGAAACCACAGAACCCGAAACACCATATATTTT.

There are a few counts of this clonotype. The chain joins TRBV13 to TRBJ2-7, with TRBD1 matching 9 bases. V gave up 2 bases and J gave up 5 bases; unmatched junction bases: 7. The CDR3 contains 15 residues. Germline lookup yields CDR1 PRHDT and CDR2 FYEKMQ (reference sequence). For the CDR3, the DNA is TGTGCCAGCAGCTTACGGGACAGGGTTTTGAACGAGCAGTACTTC. Amino acids: CASSLRDRVLNEQYF.

This clonotype was seen at least ten times. J is TRBJ1-1 and V is TRBV20-1; D call uncertain. V lost 7 bases and J lost 3, with 9 bases in between. The CDR3 extends over 11 amino acids. Looked up from germline, CDR1 is DFQATT and CDR2 is SNEGSKA (reference sequence). CDR3 in DNA: TGCAGTGGGACCTATTACACTGAAGCTTTCTTT. It codes for CSGTYYTEAFF.

This clonotype was detected many times. The chain combines TRBV20-1 with TRBJ2-3; 11 positions match TRBD2. From germline, CDR1 is DFQATT and CDR2 SNEGSKA (reference sequence). The J segment lost 5 bases and the V segment lost 1 base, leaving 8 bases of the junction unmatched. CDR3 length: 16 amino acids. The CDR3 here is CSARAKLAGVGDTQYF. The CDR3 DNA sequence: TGCAGTGCTAGAGCTAAACTAGCGGGAGTAGGAGATACGCAGTATTTT.

V usage is TRBV7-9 and J usage is TRBJ2-7; D is perhaps TRBD2 (6 bases). V dropped 5 bases and J dropped 3 bases, with 14 bases sitting between them. The CDR3 is 14 residues long. The germline gives CDR1 SEHNR, CDR2 FQNEAQ (reference sequence). The CDR3 region is CASSPPSSGYEQYF. Here the CDR3 DNA reads TGTGCCAGCAGCCCCCCGAGTAGCGGCTACGAGCAGTACTTC.

This chain links TRBV7-9 with TRBJ2-1; TRBD2 matches 10 bases. Germline V lookup: CDR1 SEHNR, CDR2 FQNEAQ (reference sequence). Losses at the gene ends were 4 bases for V and 7 bases for J; bases not matched to a gene: 4. CDR3 length: 14 amino acids. The CDR3 region has the DNA TGTGCCAGCAGCTCTACTAGCGGGGCAAATGAGCAGTTCTTC. It codes for CASSSTSGANEQFF.

This clonotype was found once. The V and J genes are TRBV13 and TRBJ2-7; D ambiguous. Germline V lookup: CDR1 PRHDT, CDR2 FYEKMQ (reference sequence). The V end lost 5 bases, the J end lost 6 bases, and 11 bases lay between the germline ends. CDR3 length: 12 amino acids. CDR3 amino acids: CASSRTFGEQYF. The CDR3 nucleotides read TGTGCCAGCAGCCGGACCTTCGGCGAGCAGTACTTC.